A selection of T cell receptor beta chains follows, all from one sample in a study of T cells in localized non-small cell lung cancer. Clones were read by immunoSEQ multiplex PCR, and TCRdb kept only the in-frame ones, dropping some. The sample includes about 82,000 clones, 80% of them seen just once. The sequenced sample was PBMCs, obtained before any cancer treatment. These TCRs come from a man aged 40-75 years with stage II squamous cell lung carcinoma. Both conserved end residues are part of each CDR3. The D gene is left open where the match is weak. Part of the rows lack a size; the others show once, few, many or a class for expanded clones.

v_gene	d_gene	abundance	j_gene	CDR3aa	CDR3nt
TRBV7-8	NA	NA	TRBJ1-5	CASSLKNGPGHF	TGTGCCAGCAGCTTAAAAAACGGCCCCGGGCATTTT
TRBV5-1	TRBD2	NA	TRBJ2-3	CASSPGNSGTTDTQYF	TGCGCCAGCAGCCCCGGGAATAGCGGGACCACAGATACGCAGTATTTT
TRBV27	NA	NA	TRBJ2-1	CASSRQSQMNREQFF	TGTGCCAGCAGCAGACAGAGCCAAATGAACAGGGAGCAGTTCTTC
TRBV2	NA	NA	TRBJ2-7	CASGVRSYEQYF	TGTGCCAGCGGGGTGAGATCCTACGAGCAGTACTTC
TRBV5-1	NA	NA	TRBJ2-1	CASSLTGAFDEQFF	TGCGCCAGCAGCTTGACTGGGGCCTTCGATGAGCAGTTCTTC
TRBV5-1	NA	NA	TRBJ2-7	CASSLAGSEQYF	TGCGCCAGCAGCTTGGCCGGGAGCGAGCAGTACTTC
TRBV7-6	TRBD1	NA	TRBJ2-2	CASSPLQGANTGELFF	TGTGCCAGCAGCCCGTTACAGGGGGCGAACACCGGGGAGCTGTTTTTT
TRBV4-2	NA	NA	TRBJ2-5	CASSLSGGRETQYF	TGTGCCAGCAGCCTTTCCGGGGGACGAGAGACCCAGTACTTC
TRBV30	NA	NA	TRBJ1-1	CAWGTGNTEAFF	TGTGCCTGGGGGACGGGGAACACTGAAGCTTTCTTT
TRBV6-1	TRBD2	NA	TRBJ2-3	CASSDQAGGRGTQYF	TGTGCCAGCAGTGACCAAGCGGGGGGGCGGGGTACGCAGTATTTT
TRBV4-1	TRBD2	NA	TRBJ2-7	CASSQGVRSGGLPYEQYF	TGCGCCAGCAGCCAAGGGGTGCGGAGCGGGGGGTTGCCCTACGAGCAGTACTTC
TRBV11-2	NA	NA	TRBJ1-2	CASSSSTGNYGYTF	TGTGCCAGCAGCTCATCAACAGGGAACTATGGCTACACCTTC
TRBV18	NA	NA	TRBJ2-1	CASSPGSGRSNEQFF	TGTGCCAGCTCACCTGGGAGTGGGAGATCGAATGAGCAGTTCTTC
TRBV6-5	TRBD1	NA	TRBJ2-7	CASGNAGTGDEQYF	TGTGCCAGCGGAAACGCCGGGACAGGGGACGAGCAGTACTTC
TRBV28	NA	NA	TRBJ1-5	CASSSRDLRSWKSPQHF	TGTGCCAGCAGTTCCCGGGACCTACGGTCTTGGAAATCGCCCCAGCATTTT
TRBV7-8	NA	few	TRBJ1-5	CASSPGLQPQHF	TGTGCCAGCAGCCCAGGACTTCAGCCCCAGCATTTT
TRBV9	NA	once	TRBJ1-2	CASSRTQRDGYTF	TGTGCCAGCAGCCGGACCCAACGAGATGGCTACACCTTC
TRBV6-6	NA	NA	TRBJ1-1	CASRAGTSRTEAFF	TGTGCCAGCAGGGCCGGGACATCGCGCACTGAAGCTTTCTTT
TRBV9	TRBD2	NA	TRBJ2-5	CASSRAGAMYQETQYF	TGTGCCAGCAGCAGAGCGGGGGCGATGTACCAAGAGACCCAGTACTTC